This T cell receptor beta chain was sequenced in a study of T cell changes during pregnancy in multiple sclerosis. This table comes from immunoSEQ multiplex PCR, and its TCRdb copy is limited to in-frame clones, with some not included. Found here are fewer than 65,000 clones, roughly 91% of them singletons; the top ten hold 2.2%. CDR3 length: 11 residues. CDR1 is MDHEN and CDR2 is SYDVKM in the germline V gene. Trimming pared 6 bases from V and 4 bases from J, leaving 5 bases between. The receptor was isolated from a female donor in good health, enrolled as a control in a pregnancy study. The sequencing here drew on peripheral blood, taken in the third trimester of pregnancy. The chain combines TRBV28 with TRBJ2-3, with D unclear. The CDR3 sequence: CASSPADTQYF. In nucleotides, the CDR3 is TGTGCCAGCAGCCCTGCAGATACGCAGTATTTT.